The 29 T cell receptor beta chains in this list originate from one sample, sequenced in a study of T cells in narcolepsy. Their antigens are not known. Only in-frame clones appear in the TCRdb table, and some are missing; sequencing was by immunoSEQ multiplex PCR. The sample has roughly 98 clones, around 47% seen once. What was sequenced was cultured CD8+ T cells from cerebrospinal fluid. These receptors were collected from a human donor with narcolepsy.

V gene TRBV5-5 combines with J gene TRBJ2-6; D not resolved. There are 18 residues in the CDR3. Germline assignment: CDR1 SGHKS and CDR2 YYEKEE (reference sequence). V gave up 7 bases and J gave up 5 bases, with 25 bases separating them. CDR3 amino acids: CASGWAVSAQSRANVLTF. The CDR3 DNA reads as TGTGCCAGCGGGTGGGCTGTCTCGGCACAAAGTCGGGCCAACGTCCTGACTTTC. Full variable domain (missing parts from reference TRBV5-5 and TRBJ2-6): DAGVTQSPTHLIKTRGQQVTLRCSPISGHKSVSWYQQVLGQGPQFIFQYYEKEERGRGNFPDRFSARQFPNYSSELNVNALLLGDSALYLCASGWAVSAQSRANVLTFGAGSRLTVL.

CDR3 loop: CASSFGGDTQYF. The CDR3 bases are TGTGCCAGCAGCTTCGGGGGGGATACGCAGTATTTT. This chain uses TRBV11-2 with TRBJ2-3; 7 nucleotides match TRBD2. Per germline, CDR1 SGHAT and CDR2 FQNNGV. V dropped 3 bases and J dropped 6; count of bases not matched to a gene: 0. The length of the CDR3 is 12 residues.

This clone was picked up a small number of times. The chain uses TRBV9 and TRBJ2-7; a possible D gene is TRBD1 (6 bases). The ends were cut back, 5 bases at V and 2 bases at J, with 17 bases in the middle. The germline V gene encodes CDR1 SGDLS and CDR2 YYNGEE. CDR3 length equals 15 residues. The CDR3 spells CASREDGTLPYEQYF. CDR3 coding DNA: TGTGCCAGCAGGGAGGATGGGACACTTCCCTACGAGCAGTACTTC.

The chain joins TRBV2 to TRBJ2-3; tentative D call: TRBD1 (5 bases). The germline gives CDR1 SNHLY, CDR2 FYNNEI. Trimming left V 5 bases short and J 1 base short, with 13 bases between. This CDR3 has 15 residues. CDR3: CASSLGETGTDTQYF. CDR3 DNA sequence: TGTGCCAGCAGTTTAGGGGAAACTGGCACAGATACGCAGTATTTT.

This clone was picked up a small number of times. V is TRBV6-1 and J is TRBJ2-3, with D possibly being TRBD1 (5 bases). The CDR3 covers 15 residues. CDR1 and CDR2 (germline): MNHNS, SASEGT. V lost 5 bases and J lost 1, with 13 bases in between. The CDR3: CASSLGETGTDTQYF. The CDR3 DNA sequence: TGTGCCAGCAGTTTAGGGGAAACTGGCACAGATACGCAGTATTTT.

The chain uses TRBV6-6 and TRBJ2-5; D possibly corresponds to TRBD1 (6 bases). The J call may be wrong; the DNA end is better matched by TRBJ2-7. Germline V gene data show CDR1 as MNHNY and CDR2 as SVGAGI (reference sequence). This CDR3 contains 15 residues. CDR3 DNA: TGTGCCAGCAGGGAGGATGGGACACTTCCCTACGAGCAGTACTTC. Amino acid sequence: CASREDGTLPYEQYF.

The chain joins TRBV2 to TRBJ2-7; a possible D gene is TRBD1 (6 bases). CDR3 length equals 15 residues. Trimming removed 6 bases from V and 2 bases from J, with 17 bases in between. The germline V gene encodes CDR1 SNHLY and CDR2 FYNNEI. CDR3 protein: CASRADGTLAYEQYF. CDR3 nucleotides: TGTGCCAGCAGGGCGGATGGGACACTTGCCTACGAGCAGTACTTC.

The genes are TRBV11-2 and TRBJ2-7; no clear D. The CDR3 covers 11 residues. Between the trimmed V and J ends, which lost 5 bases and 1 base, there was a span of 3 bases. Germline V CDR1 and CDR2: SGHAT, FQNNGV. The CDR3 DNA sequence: TGTGCCAGCAGCCCGTCCTACGAGCAGTACTTC. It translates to CASSPSYEQYF.

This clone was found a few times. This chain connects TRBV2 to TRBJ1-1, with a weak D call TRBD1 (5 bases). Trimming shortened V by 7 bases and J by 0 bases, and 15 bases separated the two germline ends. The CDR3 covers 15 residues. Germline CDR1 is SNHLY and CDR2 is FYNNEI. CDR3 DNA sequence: TGTGCCAGCACCCCCTGGGGCGGTATGAACACTGAAGCTTTCTTT. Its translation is CASTPWGGMNTEAFF.

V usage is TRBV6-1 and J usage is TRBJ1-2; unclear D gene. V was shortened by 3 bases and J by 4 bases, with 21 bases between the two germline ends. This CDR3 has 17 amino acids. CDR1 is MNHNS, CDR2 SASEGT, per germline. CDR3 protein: CASSDLRCGRKTYGYTF. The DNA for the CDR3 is TGTGCCAGCAGTGACCTTAGATGTGGGAGAAAGACCTATGGCTACACCTTC.

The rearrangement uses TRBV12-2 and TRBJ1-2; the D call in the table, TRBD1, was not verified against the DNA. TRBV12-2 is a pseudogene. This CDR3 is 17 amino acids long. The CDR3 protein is CASRIPQAPRKTYGYTF. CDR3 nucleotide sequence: TGTGCAAGTCGCATCCCACAGGCTCCACGAAAGACCTATGGCTACACCTTC.

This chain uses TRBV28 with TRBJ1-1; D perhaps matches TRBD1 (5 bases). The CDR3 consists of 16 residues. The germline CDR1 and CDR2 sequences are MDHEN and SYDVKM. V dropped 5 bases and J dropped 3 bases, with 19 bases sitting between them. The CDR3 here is CASSHADGAWHTEAFF. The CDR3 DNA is TGTGCCAGCAGTCACGCGGATGGGGCTTGGCACACTGAAGCTTTCTTT. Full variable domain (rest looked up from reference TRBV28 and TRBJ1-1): DVKVTQSSRYLVKRTGEKVFLECVQDMDHENMFWYRQDPGLGLRLIYFSYDVKMKEKGDIPEGYSVSREKKERFSLILESASTNQTSMYLCASSHADGAWHTEAFFGQGTRLTVV.

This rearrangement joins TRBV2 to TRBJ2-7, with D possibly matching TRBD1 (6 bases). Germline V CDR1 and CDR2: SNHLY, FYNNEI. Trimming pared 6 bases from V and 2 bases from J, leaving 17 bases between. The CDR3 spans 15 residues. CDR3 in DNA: TGTGCCAGCAGGGCGGATGGGACACTTACCTACGAGCAGTACTTC. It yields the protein CASRADGTLTYEQYF. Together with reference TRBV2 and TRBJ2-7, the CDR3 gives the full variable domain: EPEVTQTPSHQVTQMGQEVILRCVPISNHLYFYWYRQILGQKVEFLVSFYNNEISEKSEIFDDQFSVERPDGSNFTLKIRSTKLEDSAMYFCASRADGTLTYEQYFGPGTRLTVT.

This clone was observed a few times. CDR3 in amino acids: CASREDGTLPYEQYF. For the CDR3, the DNA is TGTGCCAGCAGGGAGGATGGGACACTTCCCTACGAGCAGTACTTC. The V call is TRBV13, the J call TRBJ2-7; TRBD1 might be the D (6 bases). Trimming took off 6 bases at V and 2 bases at J, with 17 bases between the two ends. Per the germline V gene, CDR1 is PRHDT and CDR2 is FYEKMQ (reference sequence). The length of the CDR3 is 15 residues.

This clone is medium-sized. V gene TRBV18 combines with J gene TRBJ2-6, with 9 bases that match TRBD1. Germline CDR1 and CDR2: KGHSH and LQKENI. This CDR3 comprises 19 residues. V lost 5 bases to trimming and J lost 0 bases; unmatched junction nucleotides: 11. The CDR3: CASSSQWTGDFSGANVLTF. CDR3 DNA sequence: TGTGCCAGCTCATCCCAGTGGACAGGGGATTTCTCTGGGGCCAACGTCCTGACTTTC.

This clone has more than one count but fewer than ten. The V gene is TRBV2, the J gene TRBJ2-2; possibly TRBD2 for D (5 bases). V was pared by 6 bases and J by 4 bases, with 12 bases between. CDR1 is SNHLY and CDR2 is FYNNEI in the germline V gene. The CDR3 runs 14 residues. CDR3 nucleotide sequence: TGTGCCAGCAGGGAGGATGGAGGCACCGGGGAGCTGTTTTTT. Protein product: CASREDGGTGELFF.

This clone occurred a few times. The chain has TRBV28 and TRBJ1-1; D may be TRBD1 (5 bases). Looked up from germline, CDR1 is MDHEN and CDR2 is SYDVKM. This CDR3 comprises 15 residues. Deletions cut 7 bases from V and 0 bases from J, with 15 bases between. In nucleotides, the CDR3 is TGTGCCAGCACCCCCTGGGGCGGTATGAACACTGAAGCTTTCTTT. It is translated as CASTPWGGMNTEAFF.

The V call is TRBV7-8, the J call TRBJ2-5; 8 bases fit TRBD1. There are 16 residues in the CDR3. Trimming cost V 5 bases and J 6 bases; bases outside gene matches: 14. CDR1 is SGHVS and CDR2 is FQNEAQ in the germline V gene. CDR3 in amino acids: CASSTPLAGGSKTQYF. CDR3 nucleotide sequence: TGTGCCAGCAGCACTCCCCTGGCAGGGGGCTCGAAGACCCAGTACTTC.

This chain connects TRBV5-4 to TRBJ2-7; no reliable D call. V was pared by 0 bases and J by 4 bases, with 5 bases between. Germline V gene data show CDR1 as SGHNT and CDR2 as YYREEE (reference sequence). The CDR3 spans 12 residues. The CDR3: CASSLGVYEQYF. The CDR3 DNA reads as TGTGCCAGCAGCTTGGGTGTATACGAGCAGTACTTC.

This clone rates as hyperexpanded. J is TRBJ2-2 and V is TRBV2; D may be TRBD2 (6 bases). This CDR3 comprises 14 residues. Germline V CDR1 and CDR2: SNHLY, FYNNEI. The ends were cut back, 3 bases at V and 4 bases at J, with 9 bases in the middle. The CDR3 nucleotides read TGTGCCAGCAGTGAGGGGGGAGGCACCGGGGAGCTGTTTTTT. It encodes CASSEGGGTGELFF.

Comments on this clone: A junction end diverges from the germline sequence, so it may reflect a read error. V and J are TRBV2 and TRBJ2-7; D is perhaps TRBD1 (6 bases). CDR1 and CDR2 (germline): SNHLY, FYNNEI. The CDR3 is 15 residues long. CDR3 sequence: CASREDGTLPYEHYF. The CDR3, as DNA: TGTGCCAGCAGGGAGGACGGGACACTTCCCTACGAGCACTACTTC.

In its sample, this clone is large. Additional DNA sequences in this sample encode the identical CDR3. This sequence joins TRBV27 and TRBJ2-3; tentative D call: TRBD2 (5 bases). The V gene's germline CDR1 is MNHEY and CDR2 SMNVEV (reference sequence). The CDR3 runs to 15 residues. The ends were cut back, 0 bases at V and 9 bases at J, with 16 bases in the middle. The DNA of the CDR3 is TGTGCCAGCAGTTTATCTGCAGGACTGCCGGGAACGCAGTATTTT. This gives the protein CASSLSAGLPGTQYF.

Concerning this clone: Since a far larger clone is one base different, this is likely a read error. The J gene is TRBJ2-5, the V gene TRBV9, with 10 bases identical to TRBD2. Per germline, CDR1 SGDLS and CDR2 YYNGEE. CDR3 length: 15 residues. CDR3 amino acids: CASSVSGGASEIQYF. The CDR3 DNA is TGTGCCAGCAGCGTAAGCGGGGGGGCCTCAGAGATCCAGTACTTC. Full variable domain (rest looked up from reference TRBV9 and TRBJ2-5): DSGVTQTPKHLITATGQRVTLRCSPRSGDLSVYWYQQSLDQGLQFLIQYYNGEERAKGNILERFSAQQFPDLHSELNLSSLELGDSALYFCASSVSGGASEIQYFGPGTRLLVL.

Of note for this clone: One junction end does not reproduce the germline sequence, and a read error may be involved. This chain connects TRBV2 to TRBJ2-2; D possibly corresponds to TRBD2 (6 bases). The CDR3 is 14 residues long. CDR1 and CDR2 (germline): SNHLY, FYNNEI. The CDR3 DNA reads TGTGCCAGCAGTGACGGGGGAGGCACCGCGGAGCTGTTTTTT. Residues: CASSDGGGTAELFF.

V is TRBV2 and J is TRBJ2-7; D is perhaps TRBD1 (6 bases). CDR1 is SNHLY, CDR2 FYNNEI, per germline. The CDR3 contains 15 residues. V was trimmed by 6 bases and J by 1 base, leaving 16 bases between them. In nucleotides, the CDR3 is TGTGCCAGCAGGGCGGATGGGACACTTTCCTACGAGCAGTACTTC. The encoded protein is CASRADGTLSYEQYF.

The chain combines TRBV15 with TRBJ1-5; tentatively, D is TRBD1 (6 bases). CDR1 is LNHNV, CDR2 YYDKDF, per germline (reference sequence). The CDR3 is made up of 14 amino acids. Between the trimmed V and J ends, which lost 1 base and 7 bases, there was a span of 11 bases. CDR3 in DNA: TGTGCCACCAGCAGAGGAGGGGGGGGACAGCCCCAGCATTTT. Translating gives CATSRGGGGQPQHF.

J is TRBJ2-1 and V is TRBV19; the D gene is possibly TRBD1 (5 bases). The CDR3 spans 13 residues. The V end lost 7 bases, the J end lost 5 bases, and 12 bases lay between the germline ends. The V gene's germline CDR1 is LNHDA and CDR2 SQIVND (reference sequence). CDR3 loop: CASNPGLDNEQFF. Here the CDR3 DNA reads TGTGCCAGTAATCCAGGGCTCGACAATGAGCAGTTCTTC.

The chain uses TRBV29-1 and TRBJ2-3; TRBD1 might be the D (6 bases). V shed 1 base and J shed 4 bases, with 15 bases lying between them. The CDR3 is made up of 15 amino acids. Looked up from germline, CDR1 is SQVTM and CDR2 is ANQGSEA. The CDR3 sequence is CSVEVGAPGPDTQYF. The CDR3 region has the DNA TGCAGCGTTGAAGTGGGGGCCCCGGGGCCAGATACGCAGTATTTT.

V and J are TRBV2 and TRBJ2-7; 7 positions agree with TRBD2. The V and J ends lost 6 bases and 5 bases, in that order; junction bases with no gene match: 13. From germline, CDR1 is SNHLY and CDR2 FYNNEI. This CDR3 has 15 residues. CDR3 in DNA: TGTGCCAGCAGCCCCGAGACTAGCTCCCTTGACGAGCAGTACTTC. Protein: CASSPETSSLDEQYF. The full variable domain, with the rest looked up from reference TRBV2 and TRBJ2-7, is EPEVTQTPSHQVTQMGQEVILRCVPISNHLYFYWYRQILGQKVEFLVSFYNNEISEKSEIFDDQFSVERPDGSNFTLKIRSTKLEDSAMYFCASSPETSSLDEQYFGPGTRLTVT.